Given below is one TCR beta chain in context. This entry is derived from a study of T cells in Graves' hyperthyroidism and ophthalmopathy. Authors of the study amplified TCR beta CDR3 regions from RNA transcripts. During a first-round RT-PCR of the TCR CDR3, the HTBI primer set was used. TCRdb reanalysed the multiplex PCR reads using MiXCR and keeps one entry per CDR3 protein. Of about 600,000 distinct CDR3 sequences in the sample, approximately 14% were seen once. Germline values: CDR1 SGHNT, CDR2 YYREEE (reference sequence). This CDR3 spans 15 amino acids. Trimming at V came to 4 bases and at J to 4 bases, leaving 10 bases not matched to a gene.

This TCR derives from a young woman with Graves' ophthalmopathy. The chain employs TRBV5-4 and TRBJ2-7, with 8 bases matching TRBD2. Sequenced sample: blood. In DNA, the CDR3 is TGTGCCAGCAGCCAACCGGCGGGAGGACAGTACGAGCAGTACTTC. It codes for CASSQPAGGQYEQYF.